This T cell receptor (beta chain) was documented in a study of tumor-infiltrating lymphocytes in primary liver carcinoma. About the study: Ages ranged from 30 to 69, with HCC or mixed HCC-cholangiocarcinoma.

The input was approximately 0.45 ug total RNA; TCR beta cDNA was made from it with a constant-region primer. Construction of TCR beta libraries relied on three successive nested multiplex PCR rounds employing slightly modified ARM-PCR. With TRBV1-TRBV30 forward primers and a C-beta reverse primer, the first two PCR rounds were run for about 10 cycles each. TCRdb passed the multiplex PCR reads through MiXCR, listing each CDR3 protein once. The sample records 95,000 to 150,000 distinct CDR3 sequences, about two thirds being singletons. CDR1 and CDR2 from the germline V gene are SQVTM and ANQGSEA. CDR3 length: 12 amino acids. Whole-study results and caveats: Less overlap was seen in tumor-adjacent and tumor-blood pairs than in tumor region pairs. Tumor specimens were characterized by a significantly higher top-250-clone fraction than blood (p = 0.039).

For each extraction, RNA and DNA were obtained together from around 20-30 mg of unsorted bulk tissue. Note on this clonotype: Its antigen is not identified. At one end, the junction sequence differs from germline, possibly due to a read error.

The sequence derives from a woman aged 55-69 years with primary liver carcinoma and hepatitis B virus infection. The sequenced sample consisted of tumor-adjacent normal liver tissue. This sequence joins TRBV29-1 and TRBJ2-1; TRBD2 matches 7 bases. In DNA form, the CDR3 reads TGCAGCGCCCTAAGGGACTACAATGAGAAGATCTTC. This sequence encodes CSALRDYNEKIF.